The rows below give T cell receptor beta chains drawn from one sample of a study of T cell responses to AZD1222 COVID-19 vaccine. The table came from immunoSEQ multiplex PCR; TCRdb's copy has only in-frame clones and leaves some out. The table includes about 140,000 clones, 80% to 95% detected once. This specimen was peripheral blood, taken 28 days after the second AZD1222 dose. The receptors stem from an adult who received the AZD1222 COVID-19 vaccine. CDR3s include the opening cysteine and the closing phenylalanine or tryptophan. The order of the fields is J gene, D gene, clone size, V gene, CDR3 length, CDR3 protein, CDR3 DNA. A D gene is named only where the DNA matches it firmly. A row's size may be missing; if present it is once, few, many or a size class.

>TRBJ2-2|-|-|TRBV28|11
CAIKGSGELFF
TGTGCCATCAAGGGGTCCGGGGAGCTGTTTTTT
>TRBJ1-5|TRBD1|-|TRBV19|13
CRGWTGADQPQHF
TGCCGGGGTTGGACAGGGGCCGACCAGCCCCAGCATTTT
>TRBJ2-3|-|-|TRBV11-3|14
CASSRDRSTDTQYF
TGTGCCAGCAGCCGGGACCGAAGCACAGATACGCAGTATTTT
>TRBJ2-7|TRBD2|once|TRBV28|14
CASGLSGSSYEQYF
TGTGCCAGCGGGCTTAGCGGGAGCTCCTACGAGCAGTACTTC
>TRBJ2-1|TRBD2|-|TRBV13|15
CASSSGLAGYNEQFF
TGTGCCAGCAGCTCGGGACTAGCGGGTTACAATGAGCAGTTCTTC
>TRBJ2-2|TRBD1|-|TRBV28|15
CASSPRTGNTGELFF
TGTGCCAGCAGTCCCCGGACAGGGAACACCGGGGAGCTGTTTTTT
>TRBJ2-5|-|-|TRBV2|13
CASSGDFQETQYF
TGTGCCAGCAGTGGGGACTTCCAAGAGACCCAGTACTTC
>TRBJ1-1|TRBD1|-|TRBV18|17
CASSPSGQYFMNTEAFF
TGTGCCAGCTCACCCTCGGGACAGTACTTCATGAACACTGAAGCTTTCTTT
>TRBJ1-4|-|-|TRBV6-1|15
CASSDGLGVNEKLFF
TGTGCCAGCAGTGACGGCTTGGGGGTTAATGAAAAACTGTTTTTT
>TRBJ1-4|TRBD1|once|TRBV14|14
CASSRQGWDEKLFF
TGTGCCAGCAGCCGACAGGGGTGGGATGAAAAACTGTTTTTT
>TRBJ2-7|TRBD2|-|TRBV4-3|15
CASSQVVSGFYEQYF
TGCGCCAGCAGCCAAGTAGTTAGCGGGTTCTACGAGCAGTACTTC
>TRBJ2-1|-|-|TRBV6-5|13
CASNTRYDNEQFF
TGTGCCAGCAACACCCGCTACGACAATGAGCAGTTCTTC
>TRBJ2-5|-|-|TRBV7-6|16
CASSLFTAMSYETQYF
TGTGCCAGCAGCTTATTTACAGCTATGAGTTACGAGACCCAGTACTTC
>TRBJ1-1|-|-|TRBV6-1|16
CASSEVGRPEGTEAFF
TGTGCCAGCAGTGAAGTCGGCAGGCCCGAGGGGACTGAAGCTTTCTTT